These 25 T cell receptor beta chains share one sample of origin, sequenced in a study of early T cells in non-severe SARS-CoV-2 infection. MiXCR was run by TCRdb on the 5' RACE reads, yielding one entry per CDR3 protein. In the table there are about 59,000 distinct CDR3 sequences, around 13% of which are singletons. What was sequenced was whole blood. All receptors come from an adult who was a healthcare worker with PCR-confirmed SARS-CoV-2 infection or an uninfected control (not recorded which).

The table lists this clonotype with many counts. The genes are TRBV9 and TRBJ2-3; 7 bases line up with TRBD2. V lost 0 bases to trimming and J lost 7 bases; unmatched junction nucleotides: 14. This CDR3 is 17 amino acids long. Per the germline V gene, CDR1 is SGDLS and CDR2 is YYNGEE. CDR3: CASSVDPPAGLSNTQYF. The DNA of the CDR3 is TGTGCCAGCAGCGTAGATCCGCCAGCGGGGCTCTCAAATACGCAGTATTTT.

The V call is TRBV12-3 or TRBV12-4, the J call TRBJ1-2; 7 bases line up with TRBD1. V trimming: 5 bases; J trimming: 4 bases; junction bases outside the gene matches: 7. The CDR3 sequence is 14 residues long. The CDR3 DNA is TGTGCCAGCAGTCTGGGAGGGGGCTTCTATGGCTACACCTTC. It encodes CASSLGGGFYGYTF.

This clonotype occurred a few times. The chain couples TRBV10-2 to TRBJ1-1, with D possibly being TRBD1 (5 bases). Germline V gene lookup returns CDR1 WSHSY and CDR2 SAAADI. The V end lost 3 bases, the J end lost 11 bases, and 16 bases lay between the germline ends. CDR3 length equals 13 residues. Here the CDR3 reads CASSEDVGREAFF. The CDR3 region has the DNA TGCGCCAGCAGTGAAGACGTGGGCAGGGAGGCTTTCTTT.

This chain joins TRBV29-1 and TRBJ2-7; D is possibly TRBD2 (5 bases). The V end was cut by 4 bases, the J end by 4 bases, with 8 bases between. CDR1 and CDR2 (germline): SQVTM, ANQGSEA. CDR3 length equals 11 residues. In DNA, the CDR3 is TGCAGCGTTGGGACTCTGTACGAGCAGTACTTC. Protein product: CSVGTLYEQYF.

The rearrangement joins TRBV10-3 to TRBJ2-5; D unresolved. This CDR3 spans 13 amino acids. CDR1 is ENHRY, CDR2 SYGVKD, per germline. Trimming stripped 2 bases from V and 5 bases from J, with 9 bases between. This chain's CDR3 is CAISEGVWETQYF. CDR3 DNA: TGTGCCATCAGTGAGGGGGTTTGGGAGACCCAGTACTTC.

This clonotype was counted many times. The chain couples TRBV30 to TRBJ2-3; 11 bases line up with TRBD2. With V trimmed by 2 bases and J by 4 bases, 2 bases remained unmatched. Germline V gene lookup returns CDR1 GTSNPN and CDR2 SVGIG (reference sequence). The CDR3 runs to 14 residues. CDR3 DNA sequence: TGTGCCTGGAGTCGTAGCGGGGGGGCAGATACGCAGTATTTT. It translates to CAWSRSGGADTQYF.

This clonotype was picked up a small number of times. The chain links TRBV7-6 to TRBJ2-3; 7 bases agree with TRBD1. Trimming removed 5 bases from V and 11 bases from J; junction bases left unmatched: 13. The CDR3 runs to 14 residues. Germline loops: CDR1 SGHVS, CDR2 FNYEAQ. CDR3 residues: CASSPMTGLSGQYF. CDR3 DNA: TGTGCCAGCAGCCCAATGACAGGGCTGAGTGGGCAGTATTTT.

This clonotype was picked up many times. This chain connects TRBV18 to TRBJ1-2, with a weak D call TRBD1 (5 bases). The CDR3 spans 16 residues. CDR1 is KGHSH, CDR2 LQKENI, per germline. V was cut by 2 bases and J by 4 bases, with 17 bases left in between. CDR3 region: CASSPNRAGTAYGYTF. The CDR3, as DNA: TGTGCCAGCTCACCAAATCGGGCGGGGACCGCCTATGGCTACACCTTC.

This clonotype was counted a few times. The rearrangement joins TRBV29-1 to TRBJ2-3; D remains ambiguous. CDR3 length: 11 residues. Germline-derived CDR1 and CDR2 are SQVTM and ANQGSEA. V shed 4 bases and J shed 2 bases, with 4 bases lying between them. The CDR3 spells CSVGDTDTQYF. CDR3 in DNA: TGCAGCGTTGGAGACACAGATACGCAGTATTTT.

CDR3 in DNA: TGCAGTGCTTACTGGATGTCAACGAGGAGTGAAAAACTGTTTTTT. Protein: CSAYWMSTRSEKLFF. This chain links TRBV20-1 with TRBJ1-4, with D hard to call. V gave up 5 bases and J gave up 7 bases, with 20 bases separating them. This CDR3 has 15 residues. Germline V lookup: CDR1 DFQATT, CDR2 SNEGSKA (reference sequence).

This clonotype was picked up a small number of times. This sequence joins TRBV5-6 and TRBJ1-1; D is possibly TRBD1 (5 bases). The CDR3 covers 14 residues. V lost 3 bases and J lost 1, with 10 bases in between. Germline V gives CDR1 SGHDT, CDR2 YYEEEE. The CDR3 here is CASSWGPANTEAFF. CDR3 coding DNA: TGTGCCAGCAGCTGGGGACCGGCGAACACTGAAGCTTTCTTT.

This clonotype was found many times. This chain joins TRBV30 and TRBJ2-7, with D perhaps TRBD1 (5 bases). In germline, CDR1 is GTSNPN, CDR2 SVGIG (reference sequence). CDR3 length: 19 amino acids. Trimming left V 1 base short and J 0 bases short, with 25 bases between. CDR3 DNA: TGTGCCTGGAGTGCACGCGGTGTTCAGGACACCAAGAGCTCCTACGAGCAGTACTTC. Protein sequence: CAWSARGVQDTKSSYEQYF.

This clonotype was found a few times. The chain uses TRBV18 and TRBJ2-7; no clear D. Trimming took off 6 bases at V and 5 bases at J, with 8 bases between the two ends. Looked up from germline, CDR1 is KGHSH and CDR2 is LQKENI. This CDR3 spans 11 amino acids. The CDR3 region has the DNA TGTGCCAGCTCCCATGGGGACGAGCAGTACTTC. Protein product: CASSHGDEQYF. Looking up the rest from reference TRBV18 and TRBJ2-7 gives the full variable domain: NAGVMQNPRHLVRRRGQEARLRCSPMKGHSHVYWYRQLPEEGLKFMVYLQKENIIDESGMPKERFSAEFPKEGPSILRIQQVVRGDSAAYFCASSHGDEQYFGPGTRLTVT.

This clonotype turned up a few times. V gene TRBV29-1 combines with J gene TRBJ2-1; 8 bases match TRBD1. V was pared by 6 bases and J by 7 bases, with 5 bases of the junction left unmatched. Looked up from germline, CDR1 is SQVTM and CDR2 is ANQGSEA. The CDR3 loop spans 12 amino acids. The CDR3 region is CSVLRGRNEQFF. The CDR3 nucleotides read TGCAGCGTACTCAGGGGGCGGAATGAGCAGTTCTTC.

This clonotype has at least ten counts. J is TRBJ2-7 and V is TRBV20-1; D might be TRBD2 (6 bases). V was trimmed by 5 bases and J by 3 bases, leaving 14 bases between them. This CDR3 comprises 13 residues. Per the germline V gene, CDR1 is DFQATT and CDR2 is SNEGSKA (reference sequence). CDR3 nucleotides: TGCAGTGCTCGAGGCGGGGTCGACTACGAGCAGTACTTC. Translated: CSARGGVDYEQYF.

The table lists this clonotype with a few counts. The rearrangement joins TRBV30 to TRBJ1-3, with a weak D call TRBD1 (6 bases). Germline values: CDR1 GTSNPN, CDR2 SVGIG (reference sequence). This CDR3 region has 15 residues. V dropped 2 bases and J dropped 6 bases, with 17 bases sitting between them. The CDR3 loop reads CAWSNKGGRENTIYF. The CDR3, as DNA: TGTGCCTGGAGTAATAAAGGGGGGCGCGAAAACACCATATATTTT.

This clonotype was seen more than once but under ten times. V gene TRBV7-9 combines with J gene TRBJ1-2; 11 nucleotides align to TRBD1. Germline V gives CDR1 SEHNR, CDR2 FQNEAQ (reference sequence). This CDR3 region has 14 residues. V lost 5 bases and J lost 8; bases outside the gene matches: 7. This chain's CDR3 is CASSPADRGQGYTF. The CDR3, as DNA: TGTGCCAGCAGCCCCGCGGACAGGGGGCAAGGCTACACCTTC.

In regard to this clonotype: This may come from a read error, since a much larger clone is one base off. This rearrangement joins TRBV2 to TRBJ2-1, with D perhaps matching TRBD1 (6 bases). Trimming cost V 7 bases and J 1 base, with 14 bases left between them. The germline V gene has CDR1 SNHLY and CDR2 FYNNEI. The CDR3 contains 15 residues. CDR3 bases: TGTGCCAGCATGAGTGGGGGCCGTTCCTACAATGAGCAGTTCTTC. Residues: CASMSGGRSYNEQFF.

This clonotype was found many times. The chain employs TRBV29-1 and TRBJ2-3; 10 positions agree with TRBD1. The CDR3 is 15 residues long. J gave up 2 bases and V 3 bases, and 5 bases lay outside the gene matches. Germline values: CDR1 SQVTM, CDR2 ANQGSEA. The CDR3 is CSVERTGGNTDTQYF. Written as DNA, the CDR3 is TGCAGCGTTGAGCGGACAGGGGGAAACACAGATACGCAGTATTTT.

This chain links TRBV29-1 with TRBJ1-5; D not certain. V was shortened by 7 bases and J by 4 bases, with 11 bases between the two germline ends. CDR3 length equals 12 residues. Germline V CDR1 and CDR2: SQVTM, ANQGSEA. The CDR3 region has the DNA TGCAGCGCTGGGTCGGGGAATCAGCCCCAGCATTTT. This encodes CSAGSGNQPQHF.

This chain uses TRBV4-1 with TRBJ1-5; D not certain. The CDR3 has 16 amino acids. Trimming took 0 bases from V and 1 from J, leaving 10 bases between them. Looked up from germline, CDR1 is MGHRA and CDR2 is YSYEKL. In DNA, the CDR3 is TGCGCCAGCAGCCAAGATCCGGGCAACAGCAATCAGCCCCAGCATTTT. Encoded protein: CASSQDPGNSNQPQHF.

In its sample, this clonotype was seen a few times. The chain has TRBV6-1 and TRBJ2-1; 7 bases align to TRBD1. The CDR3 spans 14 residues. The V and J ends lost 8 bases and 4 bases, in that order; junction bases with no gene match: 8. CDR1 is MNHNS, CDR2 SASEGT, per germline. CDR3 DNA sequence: TGTGCCAGCGCGAGGACAGGATGGTACAATGAGCAGTTCTTC. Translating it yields CASARTGWYNEQFF.

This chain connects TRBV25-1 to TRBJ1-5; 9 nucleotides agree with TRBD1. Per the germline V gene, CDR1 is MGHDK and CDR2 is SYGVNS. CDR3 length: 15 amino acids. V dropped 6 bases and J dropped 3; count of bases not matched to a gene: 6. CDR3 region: CASSGTGSLNQPQHF. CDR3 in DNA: TGTGCCAGCAGCGGGACAGGGAGCCTCAATCAGCCCCAGCATTTT.

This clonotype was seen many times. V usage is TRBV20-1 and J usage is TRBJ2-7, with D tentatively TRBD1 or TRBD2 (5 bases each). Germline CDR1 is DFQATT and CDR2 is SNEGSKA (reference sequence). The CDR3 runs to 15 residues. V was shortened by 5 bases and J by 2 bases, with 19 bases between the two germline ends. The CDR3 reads CSAPTPGPAAYEQYF. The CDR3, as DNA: TGCAGTGCTCCGACCCCGGGGCCAGCAGCCTACGAGCAGTACTTC.

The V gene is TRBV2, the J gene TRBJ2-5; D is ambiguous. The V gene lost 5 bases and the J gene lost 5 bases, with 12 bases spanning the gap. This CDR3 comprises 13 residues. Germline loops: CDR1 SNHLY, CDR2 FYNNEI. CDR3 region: CASSPPAWETQYF. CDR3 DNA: TGTGCCAGCAGTCCCCCTGCCTGGGAGACCCAGTACTTC.